The T cell receptor beta chain under discussion was sequenced for a study of blood T cell repertoires in COVID-19. Whole-study context: Italy, Spain and the United States were the sources of the convalescent and acute COVID-19 samples. The cDNA or gDNA used as material had been derived from T cells, B-cell-depleted T cells, or PBMCs.

In the original workflow: For nucleated cells, counts were estimated from reference gene primer amplification. This table comes from immunoSEQ multiplex PCR, and its TCRdb copy is limited to in-frame clones, with some not included. V, J and clone size reflect that table, while D and trimming were determined from the DNA. The sample holds about 240,000 clones, more than 70% seen once. This CDR3 comprises 14 residues. Germline V lookup: CDR1 SNHLY, CDR2 FYNNEI. Deletions cut 3 bases from V and 4 bases from J, with 12 bases between. This chain uses TRBV2 with TRBJ1-2, with D tentatively TRBD1 (6 bases). The sample taken for sequencing was peripheral blood. This clonotype originated in a man older than 75 with acute or convalescent COVID-19. CDR3 loop: CASSENGQTYGYTF. The CDR3 DNA follows: TGTGCCAGCAGTGAGAACGGACAGACCTATGGCTACACCTTC.